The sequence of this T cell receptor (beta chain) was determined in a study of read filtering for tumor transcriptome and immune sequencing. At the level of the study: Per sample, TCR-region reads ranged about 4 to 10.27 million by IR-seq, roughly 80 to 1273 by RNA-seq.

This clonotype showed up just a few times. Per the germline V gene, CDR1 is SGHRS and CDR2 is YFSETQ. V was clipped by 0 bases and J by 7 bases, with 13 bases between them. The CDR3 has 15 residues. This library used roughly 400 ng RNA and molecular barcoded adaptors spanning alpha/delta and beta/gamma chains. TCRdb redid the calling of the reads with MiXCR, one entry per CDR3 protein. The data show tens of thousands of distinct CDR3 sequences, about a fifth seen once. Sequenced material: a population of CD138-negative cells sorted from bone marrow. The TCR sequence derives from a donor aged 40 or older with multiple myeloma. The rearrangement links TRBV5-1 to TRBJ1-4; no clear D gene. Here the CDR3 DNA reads TGCGCCAGCAGCTTGGGCCCGGGCTCGGGTGAAAAACTGTTTTTT. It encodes CASSLGPGSGEKLFF.